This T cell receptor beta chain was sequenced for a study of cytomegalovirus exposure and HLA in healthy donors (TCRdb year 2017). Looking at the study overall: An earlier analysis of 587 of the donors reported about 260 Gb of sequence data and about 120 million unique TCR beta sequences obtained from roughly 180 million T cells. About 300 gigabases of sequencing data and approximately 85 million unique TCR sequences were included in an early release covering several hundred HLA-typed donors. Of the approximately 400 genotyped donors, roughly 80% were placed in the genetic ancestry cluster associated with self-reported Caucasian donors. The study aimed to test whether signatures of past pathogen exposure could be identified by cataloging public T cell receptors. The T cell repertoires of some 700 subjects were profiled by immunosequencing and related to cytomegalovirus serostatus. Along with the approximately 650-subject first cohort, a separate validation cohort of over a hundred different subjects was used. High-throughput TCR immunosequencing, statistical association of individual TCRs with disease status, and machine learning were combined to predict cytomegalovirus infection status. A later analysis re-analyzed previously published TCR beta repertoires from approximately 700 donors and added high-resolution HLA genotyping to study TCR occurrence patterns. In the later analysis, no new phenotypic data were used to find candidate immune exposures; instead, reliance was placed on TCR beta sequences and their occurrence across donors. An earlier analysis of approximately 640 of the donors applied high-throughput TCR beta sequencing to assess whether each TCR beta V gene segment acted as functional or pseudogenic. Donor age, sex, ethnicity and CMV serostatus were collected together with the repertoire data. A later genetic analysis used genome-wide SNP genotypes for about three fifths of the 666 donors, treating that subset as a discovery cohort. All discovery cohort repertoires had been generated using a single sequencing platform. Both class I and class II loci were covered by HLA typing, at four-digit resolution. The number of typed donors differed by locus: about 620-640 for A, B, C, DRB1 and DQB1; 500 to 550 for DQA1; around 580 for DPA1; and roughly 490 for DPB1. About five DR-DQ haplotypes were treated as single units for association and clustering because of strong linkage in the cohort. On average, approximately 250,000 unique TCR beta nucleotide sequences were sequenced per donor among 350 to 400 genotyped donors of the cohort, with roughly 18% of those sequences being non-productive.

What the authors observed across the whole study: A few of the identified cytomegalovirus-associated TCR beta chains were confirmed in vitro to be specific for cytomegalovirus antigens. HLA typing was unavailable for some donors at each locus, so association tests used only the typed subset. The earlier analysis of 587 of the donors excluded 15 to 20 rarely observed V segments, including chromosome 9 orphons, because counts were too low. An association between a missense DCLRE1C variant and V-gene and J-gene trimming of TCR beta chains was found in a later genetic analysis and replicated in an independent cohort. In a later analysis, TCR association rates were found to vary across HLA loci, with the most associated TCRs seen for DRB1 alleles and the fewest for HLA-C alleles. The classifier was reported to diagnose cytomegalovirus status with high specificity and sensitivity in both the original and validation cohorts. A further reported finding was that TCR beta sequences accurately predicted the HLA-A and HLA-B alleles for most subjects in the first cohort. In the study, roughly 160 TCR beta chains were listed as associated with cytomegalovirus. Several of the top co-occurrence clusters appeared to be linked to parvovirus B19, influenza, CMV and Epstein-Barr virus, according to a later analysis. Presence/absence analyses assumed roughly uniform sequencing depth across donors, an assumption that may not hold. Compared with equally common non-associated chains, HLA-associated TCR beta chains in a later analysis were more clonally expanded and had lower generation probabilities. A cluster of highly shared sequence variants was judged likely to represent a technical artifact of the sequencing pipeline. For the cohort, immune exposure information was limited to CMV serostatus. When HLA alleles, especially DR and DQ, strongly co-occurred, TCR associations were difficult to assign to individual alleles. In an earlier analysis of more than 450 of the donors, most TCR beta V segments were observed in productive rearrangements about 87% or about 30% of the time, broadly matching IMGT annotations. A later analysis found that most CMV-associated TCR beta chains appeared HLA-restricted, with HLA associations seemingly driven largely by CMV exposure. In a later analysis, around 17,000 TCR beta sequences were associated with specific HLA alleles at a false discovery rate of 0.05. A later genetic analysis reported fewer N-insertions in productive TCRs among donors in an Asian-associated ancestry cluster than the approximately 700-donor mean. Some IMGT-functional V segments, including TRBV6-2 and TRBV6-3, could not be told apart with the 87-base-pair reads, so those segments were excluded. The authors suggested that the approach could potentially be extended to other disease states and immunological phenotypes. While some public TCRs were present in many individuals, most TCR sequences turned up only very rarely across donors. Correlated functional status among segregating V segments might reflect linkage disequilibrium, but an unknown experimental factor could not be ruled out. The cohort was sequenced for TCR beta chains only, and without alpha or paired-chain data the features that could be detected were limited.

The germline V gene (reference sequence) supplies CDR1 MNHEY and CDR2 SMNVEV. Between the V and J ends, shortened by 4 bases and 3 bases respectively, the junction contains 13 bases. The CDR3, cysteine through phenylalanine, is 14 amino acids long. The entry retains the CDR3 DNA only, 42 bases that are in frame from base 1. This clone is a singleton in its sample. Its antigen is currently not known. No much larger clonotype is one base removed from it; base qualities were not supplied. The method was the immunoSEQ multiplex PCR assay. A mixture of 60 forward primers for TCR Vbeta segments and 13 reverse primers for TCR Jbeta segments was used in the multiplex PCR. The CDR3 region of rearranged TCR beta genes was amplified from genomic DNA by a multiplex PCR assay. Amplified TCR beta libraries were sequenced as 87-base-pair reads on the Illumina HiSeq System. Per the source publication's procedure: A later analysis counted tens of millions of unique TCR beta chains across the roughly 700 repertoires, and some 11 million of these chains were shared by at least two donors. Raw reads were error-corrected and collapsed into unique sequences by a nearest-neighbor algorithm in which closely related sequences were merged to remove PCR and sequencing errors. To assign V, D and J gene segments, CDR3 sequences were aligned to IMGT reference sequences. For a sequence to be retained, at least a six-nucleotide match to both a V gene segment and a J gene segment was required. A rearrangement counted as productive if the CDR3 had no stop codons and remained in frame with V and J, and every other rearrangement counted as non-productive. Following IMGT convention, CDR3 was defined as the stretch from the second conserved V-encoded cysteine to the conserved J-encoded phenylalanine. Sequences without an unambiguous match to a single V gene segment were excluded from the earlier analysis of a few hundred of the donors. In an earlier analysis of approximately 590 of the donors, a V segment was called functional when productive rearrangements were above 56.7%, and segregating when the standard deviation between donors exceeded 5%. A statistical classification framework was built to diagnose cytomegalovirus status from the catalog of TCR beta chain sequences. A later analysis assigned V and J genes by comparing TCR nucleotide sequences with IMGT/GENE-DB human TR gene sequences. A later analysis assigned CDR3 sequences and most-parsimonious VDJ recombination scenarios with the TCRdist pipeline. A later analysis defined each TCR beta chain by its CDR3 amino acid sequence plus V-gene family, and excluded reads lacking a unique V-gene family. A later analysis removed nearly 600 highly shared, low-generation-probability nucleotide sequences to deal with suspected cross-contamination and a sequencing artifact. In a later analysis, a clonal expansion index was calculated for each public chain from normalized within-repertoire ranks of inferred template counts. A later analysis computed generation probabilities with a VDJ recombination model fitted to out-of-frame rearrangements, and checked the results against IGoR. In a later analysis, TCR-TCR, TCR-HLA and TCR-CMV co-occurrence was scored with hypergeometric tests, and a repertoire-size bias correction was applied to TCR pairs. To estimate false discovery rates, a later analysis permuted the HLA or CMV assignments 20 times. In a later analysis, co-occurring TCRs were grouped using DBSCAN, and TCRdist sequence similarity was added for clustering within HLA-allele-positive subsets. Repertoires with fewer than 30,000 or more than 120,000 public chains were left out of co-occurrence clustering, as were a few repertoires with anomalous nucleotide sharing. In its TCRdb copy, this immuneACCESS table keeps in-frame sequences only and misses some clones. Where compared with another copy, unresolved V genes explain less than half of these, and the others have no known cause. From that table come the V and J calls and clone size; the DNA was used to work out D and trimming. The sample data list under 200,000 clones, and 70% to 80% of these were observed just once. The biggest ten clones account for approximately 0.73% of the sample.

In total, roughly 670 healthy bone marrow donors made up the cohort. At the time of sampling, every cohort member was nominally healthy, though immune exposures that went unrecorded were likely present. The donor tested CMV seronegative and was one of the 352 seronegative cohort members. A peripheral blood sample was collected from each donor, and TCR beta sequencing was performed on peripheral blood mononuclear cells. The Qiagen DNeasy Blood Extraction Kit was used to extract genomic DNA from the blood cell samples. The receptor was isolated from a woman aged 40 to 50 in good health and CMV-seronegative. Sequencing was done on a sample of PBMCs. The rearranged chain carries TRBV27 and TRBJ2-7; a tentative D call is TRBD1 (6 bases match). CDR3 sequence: CASSSQGGSYEQYF. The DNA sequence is TGTGCCAGCAGTTCCCAAGGGGGTAGCTACGAGCAGTACTTC.